These 24 T cell receptor beta chains were sequenced from one sample in a study of monozygotic twins with inflammatory bowel disease. TCRdb reworked the 5' RACE reads into one entry per CDR3 protein, no DNA. The sample yields around 450,000 distinct CDR3 sequences, of which the top ten take up around 2.4%. Source material: blood. The receptors originated from a human donor with ulcerative colitis or Crohn's disease, or a healthy co-twin of an affected twin (not recorded which).

The gene calls are TRBV6-2 or TRBV6-3 and TRBJ2-7. The CDR3 consists of 12 residues. Germline V gene sequence: CDR1 MNHEY, CDR2 SVGEGT. The CDR3 sequence is CASSLRRDEQYF.

The V gene is TRBV5-1, the J gene TRBJ2-5; TCRdb reports TRBD2, a call that lacks DNA to check it against. The length of the CDR3 is 15 residues. Germline lookup yields CDR1 SGHRS and CDR2 YFSETQ. The CDR3 loop reads CASSLDLREQETQYF.

The J gene is TRBJ1-2, the V gene TRBV12-3 or TRBV12-4. The CDR3 extends over 13 amino acids. The CDR3 spells CASSLSGHNGYTF.

V usage is TRBV7-3 and J usage is TRBJ2-1; checking the TCRdb D call of TRBD2 is not possible without DNA. Per germline, CDR1 SGHTA and CDR2 FQGTGA. This CDR3 has 15 amino acids. This CDR3 is CASSITRGSIDEQFF.

The chain uses TRBV6-5 and TRBJ2-1; TCRdb's D gene call, TRBD1, goes unchecked for lack of DNA. CDR3 length: 13 amino acids. Germline V gene data show CDR1 as MNHEY and CDR2 as SVGAGI. CDR3 amino acids: CASTRAGGGEQFF.

V usage is TRBV6-1 and J usage is TRBJ1-1; TCRdb calls TRBD1, which cannot be checked without DNA. CDR3 size: 17 residues. Per germline, CDR1 MNHNS and CDR2 SASEGT. This CDR3 is CASRRSGIGWTNTEAFF.

This rearrangement joins TRBV7-2 to TRBJ2-1. Germline V CDR1 and CDR2: SGHTA, FQGNSA. This CDR3 contains 14 residues. CDR3 in amino acids: CASSLQETINEQFF. Filled out from reference TRBV7-2 and TRBJ2-1, the complete variable domain reads GAGVSQSPSNKVTEKGKDVELRCDPISGHTALYWYRQSLGQGLEFLIYFQGNSAPDKSGLPSDRFSAERTGGSVSTLTIQRTQQEDSAVYLCASSLQETINEQFFGPGTRLTVL.

The chain uses TRBV12-3 or TRBV12-4 and TRBJ2-5; TCRdb picks TRBD2, but there is no DNA to check that call. The CDR3 has 14 residues. CDR3 sequence: CASSLMETSGPQYF.

CDR3 sequence: CASSRKNRFSVNEQFF. J is TRBJ2-1 and V is TRBV14; TCRdb indicates TRBD1, and absent DNA this call remains unverified. CDR1 is SGHDN and CDR2 is FVKESK in the germline V gene. The length of the CDR3 is 16 residues.

The gene calls are TRBV3-1 and TRBJ1-2. The CDR3 spans 12 residues. From germline, CDR1 is LGHDT and CDR2 YNNKEL (reference sequence). The CDR3 reads CASSSDFYGYTF.

CDR3 sequence reads: CASSPPQGAYYEQYF. The rearrangement uses TRBV7-2 and TRBJ2-7; as DNA is missing, the TRBD1 call by TCRdb cannot be tested. Germline CDR1 SGHTA, CDR2 FQGNSA. The CDR3 sequence is 15 residues long.

The chain employs TRBV6-1 and TRBJ2-1; lacking DNA, the TRBD1 call made by TCRdb goes unchecked. The CDR3 consists of 16 residues. Germline CDR1 and CDR2: MNHNS and SASEGT. CDR3 sequence: CASSKGTGGPYNEQFF.

The chain uses TRBV5-1 and TRBJ1-1. The V gene's germline CDR1 is SGHRS and CDR2 YFSETQ. The CDR3 has 14 residues. The CDR3 is CASSLIVTGTEAFF.

The chain employs TRBV20-1 and TRBJ1-1; lacking DNA, the TRBD1 call made by TCRdb goes unchecked. The germline gives CDR1 DFQATT, CDR2 SNEGSKA (reference sequence). The CDR3 is 14 amino acids. The CDR3 sequence: CSAPGGLLNTEAFF.

The genes are TRBV7-2 and TRBJ2-5; with no DNA, the TCRdb D assignment of TRBD1 cannot be verified. This CDR3 region has 14 residues. The germline CDR1 and CDR2 sequences are SGHTA and FQGNSA. The CDR3 here is CASRRGRGLETQYF.

This sequence joins TRBV5-1 and TRBJ1-4. Germline loops: CDR1 SGHRS, CDR2 YFSETQ. The CDR3 contains 14 residues. CDR3 sequence: CASSLSLGSEKLFF. Drawing the rest from reference TRBV5-1 and TRBJ1-4, the complete variable domain is KAGVTQTPRYLIKTRGQQVTLSCSPISGHRSVSWYQQTPGQGLQFLFEYFSETQRNKGNFPGRFSGRQFSNSRSEMNVSTLELGDSALYLCASSLSLGSEKLFFGSGTQLSVL.

This sequence joins TRBV29-1 and TRBJ2-3. Germline CDR1 and CDR2: SQVTM and ANQGSEA. There are 13 residues in the CDR3. The CDR3 region is CSVEDSNPDTQYF.

The chain joins TRBV7-9 to TRBJ2-3; the TRBD1 assignment by TCRdb is unverifiable without DNA. Germline V CDR1 and CDR2: SEHNR, FQNEAQ (reference sequence). This CDR3 has 16 amino acids. CDR3 residues: CASSSRGRLILDTQYF.

The V gene is TRBV6-5, the J gene TRBJ1-4. The CDR3 covers 14 residues. CDR1 and CDR2 (germline): MNHEY, SVGAGI. CDR3 amino acids: CASSYSRQVEKLFF.

This rearrangement joins TRBV4-3 to TRBJ2-4; TCRdb selects TRBD1, and the lack of DNA leaves this call unchecked. The CDR3 runs 15 residues. CDR1 is LGHNA and CDR2 is YSLEER in the germline V gene. CDR3 residues: CASSHEQGPKNIQYF.

This chain uses TRBV5-1 with TRBJ2-2. The CDR3 spans 15 residues. Germline V gives CDR1 SGHRS, CDR2 YFSETQ. Here the CDR3 reads CASSLETIDTGELFF.

The chain couples TRBV24-1 to TRBJ1-5; TCRdb names TRBD1, which stays unverified in the absence of DNA. Germline CDR1 and CDR2: KGHDR and SFDVKD. This CDR3 region has 12 residues. CDR3 residues: CATSRGAQPQHF.

The rearrangement uses TRBV5-1 and TRBJ1-4. Per the germline V gene, CDR1 is SGHRS and CDR2 is YFSETQ. CDR3 length: 15 residues. CDR3 sequence reads: CASSYQTEPSEKLFF.

The rearrangement joins TRBV4-1 to TRBJ1-2. The CDR3 extends over 14 amino acids. Germline CDR1 and CDR2: MGHRA and YSYEKL. The CDR3 region is CASSQGDFRGGFDF.